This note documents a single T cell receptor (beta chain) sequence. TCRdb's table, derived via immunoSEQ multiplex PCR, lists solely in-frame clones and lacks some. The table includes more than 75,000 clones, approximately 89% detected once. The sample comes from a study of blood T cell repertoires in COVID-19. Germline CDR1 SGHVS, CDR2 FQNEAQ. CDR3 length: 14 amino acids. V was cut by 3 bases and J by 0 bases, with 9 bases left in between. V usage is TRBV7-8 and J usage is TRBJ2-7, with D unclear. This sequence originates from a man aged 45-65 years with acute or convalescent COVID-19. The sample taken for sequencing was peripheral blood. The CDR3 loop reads CASSFRRNSYEQYF. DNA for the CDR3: TGTGCCAGCAGCTTCAGGCGAAACTCCTACGAGCAGTACTTC.